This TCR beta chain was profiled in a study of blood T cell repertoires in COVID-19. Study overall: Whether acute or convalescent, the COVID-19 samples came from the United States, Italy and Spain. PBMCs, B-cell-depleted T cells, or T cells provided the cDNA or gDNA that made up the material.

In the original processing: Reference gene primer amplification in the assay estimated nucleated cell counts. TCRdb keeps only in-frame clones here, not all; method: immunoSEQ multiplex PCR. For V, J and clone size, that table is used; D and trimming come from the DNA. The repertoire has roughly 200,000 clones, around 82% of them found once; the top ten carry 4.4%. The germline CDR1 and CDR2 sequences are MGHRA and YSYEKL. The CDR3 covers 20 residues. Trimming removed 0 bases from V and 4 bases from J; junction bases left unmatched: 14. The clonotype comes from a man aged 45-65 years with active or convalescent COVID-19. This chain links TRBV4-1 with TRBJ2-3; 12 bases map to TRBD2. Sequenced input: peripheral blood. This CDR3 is CASSQDRLAGEFLMADTQYF. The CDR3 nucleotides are TGCGCCAGCAGCCAAGATAGACTAGCGGGGGAATTCTTAATGGCAGATACGCAGTATTTT.